This T cell receptor beta chain came from a study of regulatory T cells in long-lasting Graves disease. Study-level findings and limits: Whereas approximately 980 public clonotypes were shared by new patients, persistent patients shared more, at over 2,500.

Note on this clonotype: Antigen unknown.

Indicated time point: persistent/refractory GD, antithyroid drugs over 5 years with positive TRAb. The authors made the TCR library using RNA they extracted from PBMCs. Arm-PCR of CDR3 regions with iRepertoire HTBI primers generated TCR beta libraries. Each CDR3 protein is one row after TCRdb ran MiXCR on the multiplex PCR reads. The data hold 700,000 or so distinct CDR3 sequences, with 30% observed a single time. Sequences were derived from peripheral blood mononuclear cells (PBMCs), sampled when the disease was refractory, from a patient treated with antithyroid drugs. The receptor was isolated from a female donor with Graves disease.

The CDR3 DNA follows: TGTGCCAGCACCATGTCGACTAGCTATGGCTACACCTTC. Amino acids: CASTMSTSYGYTF. The genes are TRBV12-3 or TRBV12-4 and TRBJ1-2; the D is unclear. The CDR3 is 13 residues long. Trimming left V 7 bases short and J 4 bases short, with 13 bases between.